The entry below gives a single T cell receptor (beta chain) sequence along with its context. V lost 4 bases to trimming and J lost 5 bases; unmatched junction nucleotides: 5. Germline lookup yields CDR1 MGHDK and CDR2 SYGVNS. CDR3 length equals 14 residues. Authors' analysis steps: Estimated nucleated cell counts came from reference gene primer amplification. Method: immunoSEQ multiplex PCR; TCRdb's copy keeps in-frame clones and lacks some. V and J calls and clone size are those listed in that table; D and trimming were worked out from the DNA. The table shows about 190,000 clones, with around 79% occurring only once. This specimen belongs to a study of blood T cell repertoires in COVID-19. Across the study: Sources were T cells, B-cell-depleted T cells, or PBMCs; the material itself was cDNA or gDNA.

This sequence originates from a man aged 50 or older who had recovered from COVID-19. The chain is built from TRBV25-1 and TRBJ2-7; TRBD1 matches at 10 bases. Sequencing was done on a sample of peripheral blood. DNA for the CDR3: TGTGCCAGCAGTGCCGGGACAGGGGACGACGAGCAGTACTTC. Its translation is CASSAGTGDDEQYF.